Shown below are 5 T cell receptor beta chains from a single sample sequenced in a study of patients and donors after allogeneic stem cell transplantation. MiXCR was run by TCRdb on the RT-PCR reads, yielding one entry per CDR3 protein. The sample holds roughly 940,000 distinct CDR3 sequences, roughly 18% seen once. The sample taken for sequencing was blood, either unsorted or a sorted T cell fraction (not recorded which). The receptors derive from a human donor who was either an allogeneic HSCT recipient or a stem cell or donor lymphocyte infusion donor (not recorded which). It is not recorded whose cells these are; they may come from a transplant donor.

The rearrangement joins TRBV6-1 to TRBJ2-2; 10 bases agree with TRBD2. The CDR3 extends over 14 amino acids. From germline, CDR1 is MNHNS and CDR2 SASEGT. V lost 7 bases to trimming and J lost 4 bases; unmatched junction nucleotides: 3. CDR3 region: CASMRTSGTGELFF. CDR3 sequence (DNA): TGTGCCAGCATGCGGACTAGCGGCACCGGGGAGCTGTTTTTT.

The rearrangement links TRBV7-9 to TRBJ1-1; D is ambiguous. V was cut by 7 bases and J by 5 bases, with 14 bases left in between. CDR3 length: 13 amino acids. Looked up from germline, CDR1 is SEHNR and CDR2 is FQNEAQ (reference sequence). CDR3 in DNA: TGTGCCAGCACCCCGGGCGGGGTAACTGAAGCTTTCTTT. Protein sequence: CASTPGGVTEAFF.

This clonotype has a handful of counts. The CDR3 sequence is CSASPPGEYTEAFF. DNA for the CDR3: TGCAGTGCTAGCCCGCCAGGGGAATACACTGAAGCTTTCTTT. The chain recombines TRBV20-1 with TRBJ1-1; D is possibly TRBD1 (6 bases). The CDR3 covers 14 residues. V dropped 3 bases and J dropped 3 bases, with 14 bases sitting between them. Germline V gene sequence: CDR1 DFQATT, CDR2 SNEGSKA (reference sequence).

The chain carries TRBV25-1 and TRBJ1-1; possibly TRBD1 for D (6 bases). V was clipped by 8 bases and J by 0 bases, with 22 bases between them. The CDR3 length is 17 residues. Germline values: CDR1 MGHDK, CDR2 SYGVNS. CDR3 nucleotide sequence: TGTGCCAGCGCCCCCGGTGGGGGGCAGGCCTTGAACACTGAAGCTTTCTTT. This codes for CASAPGGGQALNTEAFF.

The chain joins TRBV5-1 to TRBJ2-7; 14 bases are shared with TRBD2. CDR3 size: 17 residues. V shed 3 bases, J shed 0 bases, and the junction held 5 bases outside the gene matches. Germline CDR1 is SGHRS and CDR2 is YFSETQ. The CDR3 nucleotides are TGCGCCAGCAGCTCCGGACTAGCGGGAGGAAGCTCCTACGAGCAGTACTTC. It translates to CASSSGLAGGSSYEQYF.